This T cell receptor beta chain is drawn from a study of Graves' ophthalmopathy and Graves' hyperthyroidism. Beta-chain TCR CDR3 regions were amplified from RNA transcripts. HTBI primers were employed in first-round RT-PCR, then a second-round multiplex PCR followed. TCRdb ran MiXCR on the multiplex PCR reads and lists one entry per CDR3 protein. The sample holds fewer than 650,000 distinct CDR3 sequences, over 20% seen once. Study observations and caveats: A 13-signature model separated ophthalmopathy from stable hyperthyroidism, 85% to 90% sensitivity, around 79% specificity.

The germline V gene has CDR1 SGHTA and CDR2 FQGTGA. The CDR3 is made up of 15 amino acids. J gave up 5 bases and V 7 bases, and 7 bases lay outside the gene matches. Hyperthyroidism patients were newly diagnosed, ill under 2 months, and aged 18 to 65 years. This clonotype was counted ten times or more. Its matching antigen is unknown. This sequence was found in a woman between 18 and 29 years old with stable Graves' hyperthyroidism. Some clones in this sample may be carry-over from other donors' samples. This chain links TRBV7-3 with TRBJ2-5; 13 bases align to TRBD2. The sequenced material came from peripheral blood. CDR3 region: CASNRTSGGEETQYF. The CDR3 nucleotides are TGTGCCAGCAACCGGACTAGCGGGGGAGAGGAGACCCAGTACTTC. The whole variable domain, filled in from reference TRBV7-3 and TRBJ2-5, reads GAGVSQTPSNKVTEKGKYVELRCDPISGHTALYWYRQSLGQGPEFLIYFQGTGAADDSGLPNDRFFAVRPEGSVSTLKIQRTERGDSAVYLCASNRTSGGEETQYFGPGTRLLVL.